The clone carrying this TCR beta chain is a singleton in its sample. Its specificity is unknown. From germline, CDR1 is MRHNA and CDR2 SNTAGT. V lost 5 bases to trimming and J lost 5 bases; unmatched junction nucleotides: 10. The CDR3 length is 15 residues. The data are from a study of OX40 agonist ivuxolimab in advanced cancers. About the research overall: Patients in the trial were receiving intravenous ivuxolimab every 2 weeks, at doses of 0.01 to 10 mg/kg.

Measured with immunoSEQ multiplex PCR; TCRdb has only the in-frame clones, and not every one. The sample shows around 82,000 clones, about 86% of them seen only once. Study-wide findings and caveats: More expanded clones were found, on average, in CD8+ than in CD4+ T cells. Antigen specificity was not determined for the expanded peripheral T cells. Near-lowest levels of clonal expansion characterized partial responders at 0.1-3.0 mg/kg.

The rearrangement links TRBV6-4 to TRBJ2-3; TRBD2 aligns across 7 bases. The source material was CD4+ or CD8+ T cells sorted from blood, sampled in a trial of the OX40 agonist ivuxolimab. The TCR sequence derives from an adult with an advanced solid tumor such as melanoma, head and neck, liver or kidney cancer. CDR3 loop: CASSLDYGEGDTQYF. The CDR3 DNA reads TGTGCCAGCAGTTTGGACTACGGGGAGGGAGATACGCAGTATTTT.